Reported below is one T cell receptor beta chain. Its antigen is still unknown. This sample stems from a study of T cells in Graves' hyperthyroidism and ophthalmopathy. A Clinical Activity Score of at least 3, a NOSPECS grade of at least 4 and a duration under 3 months were recorded in the ophthalmopathy patients. Between the trimmed V and J ends, which lost 5 bases and 7 bases, there was a span of 18 bases. The germline gives CDR1 MNHEY, CDR2 SMNVEV (reference sequence). The CDR3 totals 14 residues. RNA transcripts were the template for amplifying TCR beta CDR3 regions. When the TCR CDR3 underwent first-round RT-PCR, the HTBI primer set was used. TCRdb re-derived calls from the multiplex PCR reads in MiXCR, one entry per CDR3 protein. The sample has hundreds of thousands of distinct CDR3 sequences, around 20% seen once; the top ten hold about half. Study results and caveats: A model built on 13 V-J features separated ophthalmopathy from stable hyperthyroidism. The model predicted ophthalmopathy a median approximately 6.3 months before onset. Expanded thyroid clonotypes (above 0.001) were mostly also found in blood.

The source material was blood. The TCR comes from a man aged 40-49 years with Graves' ophthalmopathy. This chain links TRBV27 with TRBJ2-7, with no clear D. The CDR3 DNA reads as TGTGCCAGCAGTCTTAAAGCGACCCTACGAGAGCAGTACTTC. It yields the protein CASSLKATLREQYF.